The source of this T cell receptor beta chain is a study of T cell responses to AZD1222 COVID-19 vaccine. Study results and caveats: Donor demographics were predominantly white British with a female majority; clonal diversity may be underestimated. No repertoire was sampled before or during the peak T cell response, only after it. Only a handful of AZD1222 recipients, roughly six in all, had baseline seropositivity.

Germline-derived CDR1 and CDR2 are MGHRA and YSYEKL. The V end was cut by 3 bases, the J end by 2 bases, with 13 bases between. CDR3 size: 15 residues. Profiled with immunoSEQ multiplex PCR; TCRdb holds only in-frame clones, not every one. The sample lists around 180,000 clones; around 87% were seen once. Regarding this clone: The antigen remains unidentified.

V gene TRBV4-1 combines with J gene TRBJ1-1; possibly TRBD1 for D (5 bases). The sequence came from an adult in good health. This specimen was peripheral blood, taken on day 0 of MenACWY control vaccination. Here the CDR3 DNA reads TGCGCCAGCAGCCAGGCGGGACGGTATAACACTGAAGCTTTCTTT. As protein: CASSQAGRYNTEAFF.